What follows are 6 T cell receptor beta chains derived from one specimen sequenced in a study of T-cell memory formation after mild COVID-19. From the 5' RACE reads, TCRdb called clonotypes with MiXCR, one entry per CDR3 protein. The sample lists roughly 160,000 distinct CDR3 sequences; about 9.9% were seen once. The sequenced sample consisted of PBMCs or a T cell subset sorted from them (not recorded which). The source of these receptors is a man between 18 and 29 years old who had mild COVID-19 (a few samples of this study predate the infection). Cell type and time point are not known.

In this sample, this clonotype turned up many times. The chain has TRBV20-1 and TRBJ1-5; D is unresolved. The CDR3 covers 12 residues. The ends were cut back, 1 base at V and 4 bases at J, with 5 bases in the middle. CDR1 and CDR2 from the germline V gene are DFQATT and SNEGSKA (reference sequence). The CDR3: CSARAGNQPQHF. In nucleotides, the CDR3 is TGCAGTGCTAGAGCGGGGAATCAGCCCCAGCATTTT.

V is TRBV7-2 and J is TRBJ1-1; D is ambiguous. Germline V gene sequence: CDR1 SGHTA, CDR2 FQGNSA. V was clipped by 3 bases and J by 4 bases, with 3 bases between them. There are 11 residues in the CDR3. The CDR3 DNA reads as TGTGCCAGCAGCTTCGTCACTGAAGCTTTCTTT. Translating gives CASSFVTEAFF.

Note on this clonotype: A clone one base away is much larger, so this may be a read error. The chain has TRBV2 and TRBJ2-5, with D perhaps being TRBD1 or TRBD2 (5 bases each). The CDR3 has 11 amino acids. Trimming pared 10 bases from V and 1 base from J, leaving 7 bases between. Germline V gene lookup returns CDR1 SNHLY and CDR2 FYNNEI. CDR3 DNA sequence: TGTGCCACCGGGACCCAAGAGACCCAGTACTTC. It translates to CATGTQETQYF.

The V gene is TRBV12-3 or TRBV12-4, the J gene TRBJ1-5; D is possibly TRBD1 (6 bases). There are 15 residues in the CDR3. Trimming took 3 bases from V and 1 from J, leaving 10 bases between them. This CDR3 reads CASSLSGASNQPQHF. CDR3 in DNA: TGTGCCAGCAGTTTGTCAGGGGCGAGCAATCAGCCCCAGCATTTT.

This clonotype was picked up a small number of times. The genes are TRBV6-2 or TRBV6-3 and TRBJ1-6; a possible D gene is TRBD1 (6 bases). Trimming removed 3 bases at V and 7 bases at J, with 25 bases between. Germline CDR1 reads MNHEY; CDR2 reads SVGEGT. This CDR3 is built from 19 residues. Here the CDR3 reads CASSYPRSRNRVGNSPLHF. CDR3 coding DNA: TGTGCCAGCAGTTATCCCCGAAGCCGCAACAGGGTGGGAAATTCACCCCTCCACTTT.

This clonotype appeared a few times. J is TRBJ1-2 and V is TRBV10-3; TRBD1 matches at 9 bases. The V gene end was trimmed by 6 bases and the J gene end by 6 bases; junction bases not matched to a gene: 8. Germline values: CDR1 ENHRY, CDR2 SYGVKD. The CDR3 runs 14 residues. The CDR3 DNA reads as TGTGCCATCAGCCCGGGACAGGGACGCGATGGCTACACCTTC. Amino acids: CAISPGQGRDGYTF.